The next 20 T cell receptor beta chains were all read from a single sample in a study of blood T cell repertoires in COVID-19 (dated by TCRdb to the early 2020s). Receptor amplification or capture employed the immunoSEQ multiplex PCR assay. TCRdb took over this immuneACCESS table, retaining in-frame rearrangements with V and J assigned. Such tables are incomplete; in checked studies, under half of the missing clones stem from an unresolved V gene, and the remainder is unexplained. Here the sample has over 350,000 clones; approximately 88% occur a single time. Together, the top ten hold 0.97% of the sample. Input material: PBMCs or T cells enriched from blood (not recorded which). The receptors here all came from a woman aged 25 to 39 with acute COVID-19.

This clone showed up just once. The chain carries TRBV7-2 and TRBJ2-7; D possibly corresponds to TRBD1 (5 bases). The CDR3 extends over 14 amino acids. Germline V gives CDR1 SGHTA, CDR2 FQGNSA. The germline V and J ends were trimmed by 2 bases and 4 bases, with 12 bases remaining between them. Here the CDR3 reads CASSLQLSGYEQYF. Written as DNA, the CDR3 is TGTGCCAGCAGCTTACAGCTGTCAGGGTACGAGCAGTACTTC.

This clone occurred a few times. J is TRBJ1-1 and V is TRBV30; weak D call: TRBD1 (5 bases). V was trimmed by 5 bases and J by 1 base, leaving 14 bases between them. This CDR3 comprises 14 residues. The V gene's germline CDR1 is GTSNPN and CDR2 SVGIG (reference sequence). The CDR3 nucleotides read TGTGCCTGGGGGGGGTGGCAGGGGAACACTGAAGCTTTCTTT. It is translated as CAWGGWQGNTEAFF. The full variable domain, its missing parts supplied by reference TRBV30 and TRBJ1-1, is SQTIHQWPATLVQPVGSPLSLECTVEGTSNPNLYWYRQAAGRGLQLLFYSVGIGQISSEVPQNLSASRPQDRQFILSSKKLLLSDSGFYLCAWGGWQGNTEAFFGQGTRLTVV.

V is TRBV6-5 and J is TRBJ2-7; D perhaps matches TRBD2 (6 bases). The CDR3 length is 12 residues. Trimming removed 6 bases from V and 5 bases from J, with 11 bases in between. Germline CDR1 MNHEY, CDR2 SVGAGI. As DNA, the CDR3 is TGTGCCAGCAGGACGGGACTGCACGAGCAGTACTTC. Translation gives CASRTGLHEQYF.

The CDR3 is CASSPRDSLKPQHF. CDR3 in DNA: TGCGCCAGCAGCCCGCGGGACAGCTTGAAGCCCCAGCATTTT. This chain connects TRBV4-1 to TRBJ1-5; the match to TRBD1 covers 7 bases. Germline V gene sequence: CDR1 MGHRA, CDR2 YSYEKL. V shed 4 bases, J shed 8 bases, and the junction held 8 bases outside the gene matches. CDR3 length equals 14 residues.

V is TRBV6-5 and J is TRBJ2-6; D perhaps matches TRBD1 (6 bases). Germline V gene sequence: CDR1 MNHEY, CDR2 SVGAGI. This CDR3 is 16 amino acids long. Trimming stripped 2 bases from V and 2 bases from J, with 10 bases between. CDR3 bases: TGTGCCAGCAGTTACGCCAGGGGCGCTGGGGCCAACGTCCTGACTTTC. Translation gives CASSYARGAGANVLTF.

This clone appeared a few times. The chain employs TRBV6-6 and TRBJ2-7; 7 nucleotides agree with TRBD2. Germline CDR1 reads MNHNY; CDR2 reads SVGAGI (reference sequence). The CDR3 consists of 14 residues. V was pared by 4 bases and J by 3 bases, with 6 bases of the junction left unmatched. This CDR3 is CASSSAQRGYEQYF. CDR3 coding DNA: TGTGCCAGCAGTTCCGCCCAGCGGGGCTACGAGCAGTACTTC.

The chain combines TRBV19 with TRBJ1-3, with 10 bases identical to TRBD1. V gave up 10 bases and J gave up 1 base; unmatched junction bases: 10. Germline loops: CDR1 LNHDA, CDR2 SQIVND (reference sequence). The CDR3 is 16 residues long. In DNA, the CDR3 is TGTGCCACCAAGGGACAGGGGTTTCATTCTGGAAACACCATATATTTT. Translation: CATKGQGFHSGNTIYF.

The chain employs TRBV29-1 and TRBJ1-3; no reliable D call. The ends were cut back, 0 bases at V and 2 bases at J, with 11 bases in the middle. The CDR3 length is 15 residues. CDR1 and CDR2 (germline): SQVTM, ANQGSEA. This CDR3 is CSVEEPRRAGNTIYF. CDR3 nucleotide sequence: TGCAGCGTTGAAGAGCCGAGACGGGCTGGAAACACCATATATTTT. Full variable domain (rest looked up from reference TRBV29-1 and TRBJ1-3): SAVISQKPSRDICQRGTSLTIQCQVDSQVTMMFWYRQQPGQSLTLIATANQGSEATYESGFVIDKFPISRPNLTFSTLTVSNMSPEDSSIYLCSVEEPRRAGNTIYFGEGSWLTVV.

The genes are TRBV5-1 and TRBJ2-7; 8 bases agree with TRBD1. Germline CDR1 reads SGHRS; CDR2 reads YFSETQ. V was pared by 4 bases and J by 0 bases, with 3 bases of the junction left unmatched. This CDR3 has 14 amino acids. CDR3 in DNA: TGCGCCAGCAGCGACAGGGGATCCTCCTACGAGCAGTACTTC. This translates into CASSDRGSSYEQYF.

Points on this clone: This CDR3 is also generated by other DNA sequences in the sample. The chain joins TRBV19 to TRBJ2-1, with TRBD2 matching over 9 bases. Germline-derived CDR1 and CDR2 are LNHDA and SQIVND (reference sequence). The CDR3 is made up of 14 amino acids. V lost 4 bases to trimming and J lost 3 bases; unmatched junction nucleotides: 1. In DNA, the CDR3 is TGTGCCAGTAGTAGCGGGGGGGACTACAATGAGCAGTTCTTC. It encodes CASSSGGDYNEQFF.

This chain joins TRBV29-1 and TRBJ2-7; TRBD1 aligns across 10 bases. Germline V CDR1 and CDR2: SQVTM, ANQGSEA. Losses at the gene ends were 6 bases for V and 6 bases for J; bases not matched to a gene: 8. The CDR3 is 13 residues long. CDR3 protein: CSVAGTGVGEQYF. CDR3 sequence (DNA): TGCAGCGTGGCCGGGACAGGGGTCGGCGAGCAGTACTTC.

V is TRBV27 and J is TRBJ1-5, with 7 bases identical to TRBD1. CDR1 MNHEY and CDR2 SMNVEV come from the germline V gene (reference sequence). This CDR3 is 17 amino acids long. The trim removed 3 bases at V and 2 bases at J, leaving 10 bases unmatched. CDR3: CASSLGASQGGNQPQHF. The CDR3 DNA reads as TGTGCCAGCAGTTTGGGGGCATCGCAGGGGGGCAATCAGCCCCAGCATTTT.

This chain uses TRBV4-1 with TRBJ2-1; D is possibly TRBD2 (6 bases). The CDR3 is made up of 18 amino acids. The V gene's germline CDR1 is MGHRA and CDR2 YSYEKL. Between the trimmed V and J ends, which lost 2 bases and 0 bases, there was a span of 17 bases. CDR3: CASSQRGTGGASYNEQFF. The CDR3 DNA is TGCGCCAGCAGCCAAAGAGGTACAGGCGGGGCCTCCTACAATGAGCAGTTCTTC.

This clone appeared a single time. The chain joins TRBV7-2 to TRBJ1-2, with TRBD1 matching over 9 bases. Trimming at V came to 6 bases and at J to 2 bases, leaving 7 bases not matched to a gene. This CDR3 has 15 amino acids. Germline V gene lookup returns CDR1 SGHTA and CDR2 FQGNSA. The CDR3 DNA is TGTGCCAGCAGATTTTCGGGACAGGGAAACTATGGCTACACCTTC. It specifies CASRFSGQGNYGYTF.

The chain joins TRBV5-1 to TRBJ1-3; D gene uncertain. Germline CDR1 reads SGHRS; CDR2 reads YFSETQ. Trimming removed 1 base from V and 0 bases from J, with 17 bases in between. The CDR3 is 18 amino acids. The CDR3 nucleotides are TGCGCCAGCAGCTTGAGTCGGTTCGAGGGAATCTCTGGAAACACCATATATTTT. Translating it yields CASSLSRFEGISGNTIYF.

The chain uses TRBV3-1 (or the pseudogene TRBV3-2) and TRBJ2-7; a weak D match, TRBD1 (6 bases). Germline CDR1 and CDR2: LGHDT and YNNKEL (reference sequence). This CDR3 contains 15 residues. V lost 0 bases to trimming and J lost 8 bases, with 17 bases between them. The CDR3: CASSQDPIRWGQQYF. The CDR3 region has the DNA TGTGCCAGCAGCCAAGACCCTATCCGCTGGGGGCAGCAGTACTTC.

The V and J genes are TRBV27 and TRBJ1-1; 7 bases align to TRBD1. There are 13 residues in the CDR3. Germline V gene data show CDR1 as MNHEY and CDR2 as SMNVEV (reference sequence). Trimming removed 6 bases from V and 2 bases from J; junction bases left unmatched: 3. CDR3 DNA: TGTGCCAGCAGAGGAGGGGGCAACACTGAAGCTTTCTTT. As protein: CASRGGGNTEAFF.

The chain uses TRBV5-1 and TRBJ2-1; D perhaps matches TRBD2 (6 bases). The length of the CDR3 is 12 residues. V lost 3 bases and J lost 8, with 9 bases in between. Per germline, CDR1 SGHRS and CDR2 YFSETQ. The CDR3 is CASSWWGDEQFF. In DNA form, the CDR3 reads TGCGCCAGCAGCTGGTGGGGGGATGAGCAGTTCTTC.

This clone was seen more than once but under ten times. J is TRBJ1-5 and V is TRBV5-6, with D maybe TRBD1 (5 bases). The CDR3 consists of 15 residues. Trimming stripped 3 bases from V and 3 bases from J, with 13 bases between. Germline V gene sequence: CDR1 SGHDT, CDR2 YYEEEE. In DNA form, the CDR3 reads TGTGCCAGCAGCTCTTGGGGCCTATTCAATCAGCCCCAGCATTTT. It encodes CASSSWGLFNQPQHF.

This chain joins TRBV24-1 and TRBJ2-2, with 10 bases matching TRBD2. J lost 4 bases, V lost 2 bases, and 6 bases had no gene match. The germline V gene encodes CDR1 KGHDR and CDR2 SFDVKD. The CDR3 is 17 amino acids. CDR3: CATSDSKAGGSTGELFF. The DNA for the CDR3 is TGTGCCACCAGTGATTCGAAAGCGGGGGGGAGCACCGGGGAGCTGTTTTTT.